The T cell receptor beta chain described here comes from a study of glioma-infiltrating T cells. Whole-study results and caveats: Non-neoplastic patients had below-expected tissue-blood divergence, while all gliomas exceeded expectation.

With respect to this clonotype: The antigen remains unidentified.

This CDR3 is 15 amino acids long. V shed 0 bases and J 7 bases; nucleotides not matched to a gene: 5. CDR1 is SGDLS, CDR2 YYNGEE, per germline. Using RNA template, CDR3s of TCR alpha and beta were amplified with iRepertoire arm-PCR. Tissue mRNA or PBMC total RNA, 100-400 ng, went into one-step reverse transcription and amplification. TCRdb used MiXCR to reprocess the multiplex PCR reads, holding one entry per CDR3 protein. The table has under 200,000 distinct CDR3 sequences, 25% to 35% seen once. Source material: glioma tissue, nonneoplastic brain tissue, or PBMCs (not recorded which). This receptor was taken from a human donor with low-grade glioma or glioblastoma, undergoing nonglioma brain surgery, or in good health (not recorded which). V and J are TRBV9 and TRBJ1-5, with 9 bases that match TRBD1. The CDR3 is CASSVDGTGYQPQHF. The CDR3 nucleotides are TGTGCCAGCAGCGTAGATGGGACAGGGTACCAGCCCCAGCATTTT.